This TCR beta chain emerged from a study of PD-L1 blockade in urothelial cancer. Across the whole study: Atezolizumab therapy began for patients around 2014, dosed at 1,200 mg intravenously every 3 weeks. Samples of blood were analyzed 3 weeks (second dose) and 6 weeks after treatment start.

Whole-study results and caveats: Greater 3-week expansion of tumor-associated blood clones was recorded for durable-benefit patients.

The germline V gene encodes CDR1 KGHSH and CDR2 LQKENI. The CDR3 is 16 residues long. V trimming: 3 bases; J trimming: 5 bases; junction bases outside the gene matches: 13. The time point denotes: peripheral blood 6 weeks after treatment start. Locally advanced or metastatic urothelial carcinoma was diagnosed in the patients. As regards this clone: Its specificity is not known.

Libraries were prepared by immunoSEQ multiplex PCR; TCRdb keeps only in-frame clonotypes and omits some of them. The sample includes approximately 110,000 clones, around 93% of them seen just once. The receptor was isolated from a man between 60 and 75 years old with urothelial cancer. Material: PBMCs, obtained around atezolizumab (anti-PD-L1) treatment. The chain joins TRBV18 to TRBJ2-7; TRBD2 matches 7 bases. The DNA of the CDR3 is TGTGCCAGCTCACCCTCTCGAAGCGGGGTGGGGGACGAGCAGTACTTC. It yields the protein CASSPSRSGVGDEQYF.